This TCR beta chain stems from a study of control samples from healthy donors and cancer patients. Losses at the gene ends were 2 bases for V and 4 bases for J; bases not matched to a gene: 4. The CDR3 sequence is 13 residues long. In germline, CDR1 is GTSNPN, CDR2 SVGIG (reference sequence). The repertoire was sequenced with immunoSEQ multiplex PCR; TCRdb's copy has only in-frame clones and lacks some. This table holds about 110,000 clones, over 75% found once. The receptor was isolated from a woman aged 55-69 years with lung cancer. The chain joins TRBV30 to TRBJ2-5; 7 bases map to TRBD2. The sequencing sample was made of PBMCs. The CDR3 sequence: CAWSSSGGETQYF. The CDR3 DNA follows: TGTGCCTGGAGTTCCTCGGGGGGAGAGACCCAGTACTTC.